Below, one T cell receptor beta chain is given with its context. Its antigen is not known. The entry originates in a study of B cell selection in AIRE deficiency. This table comes from immunoSEQ multiplex PCR, and its TCRdb copy is limited to in-frame clones, with some not included. The data contain approximately 19,000 clones, around 97% of them seen just once; the ten biggest clones take up around 0.33%. General study points: CDR3s were shorter in shared Treg sequences, reflecting few non-templated nucleotide insertions. About 30.6% of healthy-shared Treg sequences were found among patient Tconv cells. Patient Tconv and Treg cells showed healthy-like TCRBV usage, CDR3 length, diversity.

The CDR3 extends over 14 amino acids. CDR1 and CDR2 (germline): MDHEN, SYDVKM. Trimming shortened V by 4 bases and J by 4 bases, and 14 bases separated the two germline ends. Sorting defined conventional CD4 T cells as CD4+CD127+. The source is a human donor with AIRE deficiency. The chain has TRBV28 and TRBJ2-7; no firm D call. Sample: conventional CD4+ T cells sorted from PBMCs. The DNA of the CDR3 is TGTGCCAGCAGTTCTCTCCCAACAGTTTACGAGCAGTACTTC. Translation gives CASSSLPTVYEQYF.